Included here is one T cell receptor beta chain sequence, with context. The data derive from a study of siplizumab effects on memory and regulatory T cells. Produced via immunoSEQ multiplex PCR; TCRdb's table is partial and in-frame only. The data hold 110,000 or so clones, with about 92% observed a single time. The receptor was derived from a human donor in good health. What was sequenced was CD4+ T cells sorted from blood.

CDR3 sequence (DNA): TGCGCCAGCAGCTTGGGAACTTCCGGGCAGCCCCAGCATTTT. Translated, it gives CASSLGTSGQPQHF. The chain carries TRBV5-1 and TRBJ1-5, with D hard to call. Germline values: CDR1 SGHRS, CDR2 YFSETQ. The CDR3 covers 14 residues. Trimming shortened V by 0 bases and J by 7 bases, and 11 bases separated the two germline ends.